This T cell receptor (beta chain) was observed in a study of Ad26.COV2.S vaccination and SARS-CoV-2 variants. The V segment lost 0 bases and the J segment 5 bases; nucleotides outside the gene matches: 7. CDR1 and CDR2 from the germline V gene are LGHNA and YSLEER. This CDR3 has 16 residues. Repertoires were generated with immunoSEQ multiplex PCR, while TCRdb's copy carries only in-frame clones and drops some. The repertoire holds about 350,000 clones, with 88% as singletons. Treatment reported: some 20 received Ad26.COV2.S at low or high dose, single or two shots; 5 received placebo; per-sample allocation not given. Specimens were obtained on day 63 following the first vaccine or placebo injection.

V gene TRBV4-3 combines with J gene TRBJ1-5; 7 bases map to TRBD1. Sequenced here: peripheral blood, sampled in a trial of Ad26.COV2.S vaccine versus placebo. The receptor comes from a person aged 18-65 years who received the Ad26.COV2.S COVID-19 vaccine or a placebo. In DNA form, the CDR3 reads TGCGCCAGCAGCCAAGAATTGGGACAGCCCTATCAGCCCCAGCATTTT. It yields the protein CASSQELGQPYQPQHF.